This is a list of T cell receptor beta chains from one sample in a study of CD4 T cells in relation to SARS-CoV-2 and coronaviruses. Their antigen targets remain unknown. Method: immunoSEQ multiplex PCR; TCRdb's copy keeps in-frame clones and lacks some. The table has under 20,000 clones, roughly 80% seen once. The sequenced sample consisted of CD4+ T cells from PBMCs, cultured in vitro. The receptors were sampled from a human donor in good health. CDR3s include the opening cysteine and the closing phenylalanine or tryptophan. The D gene is left open where the match is weak. Not all rows give a size; the values are once, few, many and, for expanded clones, a class.

v_gene: TRBV7-9
j_gene: TRBJ1-3
d_gene: -
abundance: few
len: 17
CDR3aa: CASSQPALKFSGNTIYF
CDR3nt: TGTGCCAGCAGCCAGCCGGCCTTGAAATTCTCTGGAAACACCATATATTTT

v_gene: TRBV11-3
j_gene: TRBJ1-1
d_gene: -
abundance: -
len: 13
CDR3aa: CASSLGVATEAFF
CDR3nt: TGTGCCAGCAGCCTGGGGGTGGCCACTGAAGCTTTCTTT

v_gene: TRBV6-1
j_gene: TRBJ1-3
d_gene: -
abundance: -
len: 13
CDR3aa: CASSESRGNTIYF
CDR3nt: TGTGCCAGCAGTGAAAGCAGGGGAAACACCATATATTTT

v_gene: TRBV5-4
j_gene: TRBJ2-5
d_gene: -
abundance: -
len: 15
CDR3aa: CASSSGTDIQETQYF
CDR3nt: TGTGCCAGCAGCTCGGGGACCGACATCCAAGAGACCCAGTACTTC

v_gene: TRBV15
j_gene: TRBJ2-7
d_gene: TRBD1
abundance: -
len: 13
CDR3aa: CATSWDRHYEQYF
CDR3nt: TGTGCCACCAGCTGGGACAGACACTACGAGCAGTACTTC

v_gene: TRBV4-1
j_gene: TRBJ2-7
d_gene: -
abundance: -
len: 14
CDR3aa: CASSQAGVSYEQYF
CDR3nt: TGCGCCAGCAGCCAAGCAGGGGTGAGCTACGAGCAGTACTTC

v_gene: TRBV6-4
j_gene: TRBJ2-1
d_gene: -
abundance: -
len: 11
CDR3aa: CASKGSNEQFF
CDR3nt: TGTGCCAGCAAGGGGAGCAATGAGCAGTTCTTC

v_gene: TRBV28
j_gene: TRBJ2-1
d_gene: TRBD1
abundance: -
len: 14
CDR3aa: CASSSPGQGDEQFF
CDR3nt: TGTGCCAGCAGTTCCCCGGGACAGGGGGATGAGCAGTTCTTC

v_gene: TRBV24-1
j_gene: TRBJ2-2
d_gene: -
abundance: -
len: 15
CDR3aa: CATSDPWNLAGELFF
CDR3nt: TGTGCCACCAGTGACCCCTGGAATTTAGCCGGGGAGCTGTTTTTT

v_gene: TRBV12-5
j_gene: TRBJ2-2
d_gene: -
abundance: -
len: 16
CDR3aa: CASGPREPSNTGELFF
CDR3nt: TGTGCTAGTGGACCCAGGGAGCCTTCGAACACCGGGGAGCTGTTTTTT

v_gene: TRBV4-2
j_gene: TRBJ2-7
d_gene: -
abundance: -
len: 15
CDR3aa: CASSQGQGSIYEQYF
CDR3nt: TGTGCCAGCAGCCAAGGGCAGGGGAGTATTTACGAGCAGTACTTC

v_gene: TRBV2
j_gene: TRBJ2-1
d_gene: TRBD2
abundance: -
len: 15
CDR3aa: CASSVVLAGVNEQFF
CDR3nt: TGTGCCAGCAGTGTCGTACTAGCGGGAGTAAATGAGCAGTTCTTC

v_gene: TRBV18
j_gene: TRBJ1-1
d_gene: TRBD1
abundance: -
len: 15
CDR3aa: CASSLGQGKNTEAFF
CDR3nt: TGTGCCAGCTCACTAGGACAGGGGAAGAACACTGAAGCTTTCTTT

v_gene: TRBV10-1
j_gene: TRBJ1-3
d_gene: -
abundance: few
len: 13
CDR3aa: CASSWDTGNTIYF
CDR3nt: TGCGCCAGCAGTTGGGACACTGGAAACACCATATATTTT

v_gene: TRBV6-5
j_gene: TRBJ1-2
d_gene: -
abundance: -
len: 13
CDR3aa: CASSLGQNYGYTF
CDR3nt: TGTGCCAGCAGCCTTGGACAGAACTATGGCTACACCTTC

v_gene: TRBV6-4
j_gene: TRBJ2-6
d_gene: -
abundance: -
len: 14
CDR3aa: CASSDGTGANVLTF
CDR3nt: TGTGCCAGCAGTGATGGGACTGGGGCCAACGTCCTGACTTTC

v_gene: TRBV2
j_gene: TRBJ2-5
d_gene: TRBD2
abundance: -
len: 15
CDR3aa: CASSDGTTHDETQYF
CDR3nt: TGTGCCAGCAGTGACGGGACTACCCATGACGAGACCCAGTACTTC

v_gene: TRBV10-3
j_gene: TRBJ1-5
d_gene: -
abundance: -
len: 13
CDR3aa: CAISEGINQPQHF
CDR3nt: TGTGCCATCAGTGAAGGGATCAATCAGCCCCAGCATTTT

v_gene: TRBV14
j_gene: TRBJ2-3
d_gene: TRBD2
abundance: -
len: 15
CDR3aa: CASMGLAGVSDTQYF
CDR3nt: TGTGCCAGCATGGGATTAGCGGGAGTATCAGATACGCAGTATTTT

v_gene: TRBV30
j_gene: TRBJ2-2
d_gene: -
abundance: once
len: 13
CDR3aa: CAWRIQGTGELFF
CDR3nt: TGTGCCTGGAGAATACAGGGCACCGGGGAGCTGTTTTTT

v_gene: TRBV5-8
j_gene: TRBJ2-6
d_gene: -
abundance: -
len: 16
CDR3aa: CASSLAGGSGANVLTF
CDR3nt: TGTGCCAGCAGCTTGGCTGGGGGCTCTGGGGCCAACGTCCTGACTTTC

v_gene: TRBV5-1
j_gene: TRBJ1-2
d_gene: -
abundance: -
len: 12
CDR3aa: CASRGSNYGYTF
CDR3nt: TGCGCCAGCAGAGGTTCTAACTATGGCTACACCTTC

v_gene: TRBV6-4
j_gene: TRBJ2-7
d_gene: TRBD1
abundance: once
len: 16
CDR3aa: CASSEIGPGGSYEQYF
CDR3nt: TGTGCCAGCAGTGAAATTGGGCCAGGGGGTTCCTACGAGCAGTACTTC

v_gene: TRBV9
j_gene: TRBJ2-1
d_gene: -
abundance: few
len: 16
CDR3aa: CASSPRFSSWDNEQFF
CDR3nt: TGTGCCAGCAGCCCGAGGTTTAGTAGTTGGGACAATGAGCAGTTCTTC

v_gene: TRBV19
j_gene: TRBJ1-2
d_gene: TRBD1
abundance: once
len: 14
CDR3aa: CASSMQGGNYGYTF
CDR3nt: TGTGCCAGTAGTATGCAGGGGGGGAACTATGGCTACACCTTC

v_gene: TRBV12-5
j_gene: TRBJ2-2
d_gene: TRBD2
abundance: few
len: 17
CDR3aa: CASGLVITSGSTGELFF
CDR3nt: TGTGCTAGTGGTTTGGTAATTACTAGCGGAAGCACCGGGGAGCTGTTTTTT

v_gene: TRBV11-2
j_gene: TRBJ2-5
d_gene: -
abundance: -
len: 13
CDR3aa: CASSLGFQETQYF
CDR3nt: TGTGCCAGCAGCTTAGGTTTTCAAGAGACCCAGTACTTC

v_gene: TRBV19
j_gene: TRBJ1-1
d_gene: -
abundance: once
len: 15
CDR3aa: CASSPRTALNTEAFF
CDR3nt: TGTGCCAGTAGTCCGCGGACAGCTTTGAACACTGAAGCTTTCTTT

v_gene: TRBV3-1/TRBV3-2
j_gene: TRBJ2-7
d_gene: TRBD1
abundance: -
len: 15
CDR3aa: CASSLPGQAIGEQYF
CDR3nt: TGTGCCAGCAGCCTTCCGGGACAGGCTATAGGCGAGCAGTACTTC

v_gene: TRBV3-1/TRBV3-2
j_gene: TRBJ1-2
d_gene: -
abundance: -
len: 15
CDR3aa: CASSQAGGPNYGYTF
CDR3nt: TGTGCCAGCAGCCAAGCCGGGGGACCTAACTATGGCTACACCTTC

v_gene: TRBV4-1
j_gene: TRBJ2-2
d_gene: -
abundance: -
len: 15
CDR3aa: CASSYPAANTGELFF
CDR3nt: TGCGCCAGCAGCTATCCGGCAGCGAACACCGGGGAGCTGTTTTTT

v_gene: TRBV2
j_gene: TRBJ2-7
d_gene: TRBD1
abundance: -
len: 15
CDR3aa: CASSTQQGVSYEQYF
CDR3nt: TGTGCCAGCAGTACCCAACAGGGGGTCTCCTACGAGCAGTACTTC

v_gene: TRBV7-9
j_gene: TRBJ2-3
d_gene: TRBD1
abundance: -
len: 14
CDR3aa: CASSQGAGIDTQYF
CDR3nt: TGTGCCAGCAGCCAGGGGGCGGGTATCGATACGCAGTATTTT

v_gene: TRBV7-9
j_gene: TRBJ1-2
d_gene: TRBD1
abundance: few
len: 17
CDR3aa: CASSLGRDRGQGEGYTF
CDR3nt: TGTGCCAGCAGCTTAGGCCGAGACAGGGGGCAAGGGGAAGGCTACACCTTC

v_gene: TRBV9
j_gene: TRBJ2-2
d_gene: -
abundance: -
len: 15
CDR3aa: CASSITAINTGELFF
CDR3nt: TGTGCCAGCAGCATTACAGCCATAAACACCGGGGAGCTGTTTTTT

v_gene: TRBV9
j_gene: TRBJ2-1
d_gene: TRBD2
abundance: -
len: 17
CDR3aa: CASSVATEAGGPGEQFF
CDR3nt: TGTGCCAGCAGCGTAGCTACGGAAGCGGGAGGGCCAGGTGAGCAGTTCTTC

v_gene: TRBV11-2
j_gene: TRBJ2-7
d_gene: -
abundance: -
len: 15
CDR3aa: CASSLKTLAPYEQYF
CDR3nt: TGTGCCAGCAGCTTAAAGACCCTGGCCCCCTACGAGCAGTACTTC

v_gene: TRBV18
j_gene: TRBJ1-6
d_gene: TRBD1
abundance: -
len: 15
CDR3aa: CASSTMGQYNSPLHF
CDR3nt: TGTGCCAGCTCGACAATGGGACAGTATAATTCACCCCTCCACTTT

v_gene: TRBV15
j_gene: TRBJ2-7
d_gene: TRBD1
abundance: -
len: 14
CDR3aa: CATSRDRVTGEQYF
CDR3nt: TGTGCCACCAGCCGGGACAGGGTAACCGGCGAGCAGTACTTC

v_gene: TRBV19
j_gene: TRBJ2-2
d_gene: -
abundance: -
len: 14
CDR3aa: CASSITEGTGELFF
CDR3nt: TGTGCCAGTAGTATCACCGAGGGCACCGGGGAGCTGTTTTTT

v_gene: TRBV5-5
j_gene: TRBJ1-5
d_gene: TRBD1
abundance: -
len: 15
CDR3aa: CASSLEGAGEQPQHF
CDR3nt: TGTGCCAGCAGCTTGGAGGGGGCGGGTGAACAGCCCCAGCATTTT

v_gene: TRBV27
j_gene: TRBJ2-2
d_gene: -
abundance: -
len: 16
CDR3aa: CASSSGPTRGNGELFF
CDR3nt: TGTGCCAGCAGTTCGGGACCCACCAGGGGTAACGGGGAGCTGTTTTTT

v_gene: TRBV11-1
j_gene: TRBJ2-7
d_gene: TRBD2
abundance: -
len: 14
CDR3aa: CASSPPGLVYEQYF
CDR3nt: TGTGCCAGCAGTCCCCCGGGACTAGTCTACGAGCAGTACTTC

v_gene: TRBV5-1
j_gene: TRBJ2-1
d_gene: -
abundance: once
len: 17
CDR3aa: CASSYNPTGYRSNEQFF
CDR3nt: TGCGCCAGCAGCTACAACCCTACAGGGTATAGATCAAATGAGCAGTTCTTC

v_gene: TRBV30
j_gene: TRBJ1-5
d_gene: TRBD1
abundance: few
len: 15
CDR3aa: CAWSVRTGSNQPQHF
CDR3nt: TGTGCCTGGAGTGTAAGGACAGGGTCCAATCAGCCCCAGCATTTT

v_gene: TRBV4-1
j_gene: TRBJ2-3
d_gene: TRBD2
abundance: -
len: 14
CDR3aa: CASSQGGGADTQYF
CDR3nt: TGCGCCAGCAGCCAAGGTGGGGGGGCAGATACGCAGTATTTT

v_gene: TRBV6-5
j_gene: TRBJ1-2
d_gene: -
abundance: -
len: 15
CDR3aa: CASSLRRTANYGYTF
CDR3nt: TGTGCCAGCAGCCTACGAAGGACGGCTAACTATGGCTACACCTTC

v_gene: TRBV6-4
j_gene: TRBJ2-1
d_gene: TRBD2
abundance: -
len: 15
CDR3aa: CASSDLAGGGDEQFF
CDR3nt: TGTGCCAGCAGTGACCTAGCGGGAGGCGGCGATGAGCAGTTCTTC

v_gene: TRBV19
j_gene: TRBJ1-5
d_gene: TRBD1
abundance: -
len: 15
CDR3aa: CASSSDRGINQPQHF
CDR3nt: TGTGCCAGTAGTAGTGACAGGGGGATTAATCAGCCCCAGCATTTT

v_gene: TRBV7-9
j_gene: TRBJ2-5
d_gene: -
abundance: -
len: 11
CDR3aa: CASRSEETQYF
CDR3nt: TGTGCCAGCAGGTCAGAAGAGACCCAGTACTTC

v_gene: TRBV5-4
j_gene: TRBJ2-7
d_gene: -
abundance: -
len: 16
CDR3aa: CASSLAGQGGRGEQYF
CDR3nt: TGTGCCAGCAGCTTGGCCGGGCAGGGGGGAAGAGGCGAGCAGTACTTC

v_gene: TRBV5-6
j_gene: TRBJ2-2
d_gene: -
abundance: -
len: 12
CDR3aa: CASSLKTGELFF
CDR3nt: TGTGCCAGCAGCTTGAAGACCGGGGAGCTGTTTTTT

v_gene: TRBV29-1
j_gene: TRBJ2-4
d_gene: -
abundance: -
len: 14
CDR3aa: CSVFPRLDKNIQYF
CDR3nt: TGCAGCGTTTTCCCCCGCCTGGACAAAAACATTCAGTACTTC

v_gene: TRBV24-1
j_gene: TRBJ1-5
d_gene: -
abundance: -
len: 16
CDR3aa: CATSDTTGTPYQPQHF
CDR3nt: TGTGCCACCAGTGATACTACCGGGACACCGTATCAGCCCCAGCATTTT

v_gene: TRBV19
j_gene: TRBJ1-1
d_gene: -
abundance: -
len: 14
CDR3aa: CASSIDRLNTEAFF
CDR3nt: TGTGCCAGTAGTATTGACAGGTTGAACACTGAAGCTTTCTTT

v_gene: TRBV19
j_gene: TRBJ2-3
d_gene: TRBD2
abundance: once
len: 16
CDR3aa: CASNPRRAGGQDTQYF
CDR3nt: TGTGCCAGTAACCCAAGGAGAGCGGGAGGGCAAGATACGCAGTATTTT

v_gene: TRBV24-1
j_gene: TRBJ2-1
d_gene: TRBD2
abundance: once
len: 14
CDR3aa: CATSDPGLAVEQFF
CDR3nt: TGTGCCACCAGTGATCCTGGACTAGCTGTTGAGCAGTTCTTC

v_gene: TRBV18
j_gene: TRBJ2-5
d_gene: TRBD2
abundance: once
len: 15
CDR3aa: CASSPNEGRAETQYF
CDR3nt: TGTGCCAGCTCACCAAATGAGGGGAGGGCAGAGACCCAGTACTTC

v_gene: TRBV28
j_gene: TRBJ2-1
d_gene: -
abundance: -
len: 11
CDR3aa: CASSAPREQFF
CDR3nt: TGTGCCAGCAGCGCCCCCCGTGAGCAGTTCTTC

v_gene: TRBV6-6
j_gene: TRBJ2-7
d_gene: -
abundance: -
len: 16
CDR3aa: CASSWGPDSKSGEQYF
CDR3nt: TGTGCCAGCAGTTGGGGACCCGACAGTAAAAGCGGAGAGCAGTACTTC